Listed here are 22 T cell receptor beta chains from one sample, sequenced in a study of T cell responses to AZD1222 COVID-19 vaccine. The repertoire was sequenced with immunoSEQ multiplex PCR; TCRdb's copy has only in-frame clones and lacks some. In the table there are some 110,000 clones, about 80% of which are singletons. Source: peripheral blood, taken on day 0 of AZD1222 vaccination. The receptors were gathered from an adult in good health.

This clone was seen only once. The chain carries TRBV7-2 and TRBJ1-1; 8 positions agree with TRBD1. Trimming cost V 4 bases and J 5 bases; bases outside gene matches: 18. Germline loops: CDR1 SGHTA, CDR2 FQGNSA. This CDR3 contains 18 residues. CDR3 nucleotides: TGTGCCAGCAGCTCAGAACCGGGACAGGTGGGACCCTGGACTGAAGCTTTCTTT. This encodes CASSSEPGQVGPWTEAFF. Supplemented by reference TRBV7-2 and TRBJ1-1, the full variable domain reads GAGVSQSPSNKVTEKGKDVELRCDPISGHTALYWYRQSLGQGLEFLIYFQGNSAPDKSGLPSDRFSAERTGGSVSTLTIQRTQQEDSAVYLCASSSEPGQVGPWTEAFFGQGTRLTVV.

This clone showed up just a few times. The CDR3 loop is CASSRGGQGFMDYGYTF. The CDR3 DNA is TGTGCCAGCAGTCGGGGGGGACAGGGGTTTATGGACTATGGCTACACCTTC. The chain carries TRBV6-6 and TRBJ1-2; 10 nucleotides align to TRBD1. Trimming cost V 5 bases and J 3 bases; bases outside gene matches: 12. This CDR3 has 17 residues. CDR1 is MNHNY, CDR2 SVGAGI, per germline (reference sequence).

The chain links TRBV7-9 to TRBJ1-5, with D tentatively TRBD1 (6 bases). This CDR3 is built from 17 residues. V was trimmed by 0 bases and J by 5 bases, leaving 17 bases between them. Germline V lookup: CDR1 SEHNR, CDR2 FQNEAQ (reference sequence). For the CDR3, the DNA is TGTGCCAGCAGCTTAGCGGGGCAGGGGCTTGGATATCAGCCCCAGCATTTT. This encodes CASSLAGQGLGYQPQHF.

The rearrangement links TRBV7-2 to TRBJ2-4; perhaps D is TRBD1 or TRBD2 (5 bases each). The length of the CDR3 is 14 residues. Germline assignment: CDR1 SGHTA and CDR2 FQGNSA. V gave up 5 bases and J gave up 9 bases, with 17 bases separating them. DNA for the CDR3: TGTGCCAGCAGCGTCCCCGGGGCTCAGGGCATTCAGTACTTC. Translation gives CASSVPGAQGIQYF.

The V and J genes are TRBV6-6 and TRBJ2-3; D is ambiguous. The CDR3 has 10 amino acids. V was pared by 5 bases and J by 15 bases, with 12 bases between. Germline CDR1 and CDR2: MNHNY and SVGAGI (reference sequence). In nucleotides, the CDR3 is TGTGCCAGCAGTGCCCCCCCAAGCTATTTT. Protein product: CASSAPPSYF.

The chain combines TRBV19 with TRBJ1-5, with D possibly matching TRBD1 (6 bases). CDR3 length equals 13 residues. Trimming stripped 3 bases from V and 11 bases from J, with 14 bases between. Germline V CDR1 and CDR2: LNHDA, SQIVND (reference sequence). The CDR3 sequence is CASSIGNRATQHF. CDR3 bases: TGTGCCAGTAGTATTGGGAACAGGGCGACCCAGCATTTT. The variable domain in full, completed from reference TRBV19 and TRBJ1-5, reads DGGITQSPKYLFRKEGQNVTLSCEQNLNHDAMYWYRQDPGQGLRLIYYSQIVNDFQKGDIAEGYSVSREKKESFPLTVTSAQKNPTAFYLCASSIGNRATQHFGDGTRLSIL.

CDR3 loop: CASSERRLPLEQYF. CDR3 DNA sequence: TGTGCCAGCAGCGAAAGGAGACTGCCCCTCGAGCAGTACTTC. V and J are TRBV25-1 and TRBJ2-7; the D is unclear. The CDR3 is made up of 14 amino acids. V lost 6 bases, J lost 6 bases, and 18 bases lay in between. Germline assignment: CDR1 MGHDK and CDR2 SYGVNS.

The gene calls are TRBV19 and TRBJ2-7; 8 positions match TRBD1. CDR3 size: 13 residues. In germline, CDR1 is LNHDA, CDR2 SQIVND (reference sequence). After removal of 4 bases from V and 3 bases from J, the junction contained 2 bases not matched to a gene. CDR3 sequence: CASSRTGGYEQYF. For the CDR3, the DNA is TGTGCCAGTAGTAGAACAGGGGGCTACGAGCAGTACTTC.

V usage is TRBV6-1 and J usage is TRBJ1-5; tentative D call: TRBD1 (5 bases). The ends were cut back, 3 bases at V and 3 bases at J, with 6 bases in the middle. The CDR3 runs 13 residues. Germline V CDR1 and CDR2: MNHNS, SASEGT. The chain's CDR3 is CASSETVNQPQHF. DNA for the CDR3: TGTGCCAGCAGTGAGACAGTCAATCAGCCCCAGCATTTT.

The chain joins TRBV7-9 to TRBJ2-5, with 8 bases matching TRBD1. Germline lookup yields CDR1 SEHNR and CDR2 FQNEAQ (reference sequence). There are 16 residues in the CDR3. J lost 2 bases, V lost 5 bases, and 10 bases had no gene match. Here the CDR3 DNA reads TGTGCCAGCAGCCAACCCGGGACAGGCGGTCAAGAGACCCAGTACTTC. The encoded protein is CASSQPGTGGQETQYF.

Comments on this clone: In the same sample, other DNA sequences code for this CDR3. This chain connects TRBV24-1 to TRBJ2-1; 10 bases are a match to TRBD1. Germline trimming cut 1 base from V and 13 bases from J; bases unmatched to any gene: 12. Germline V gene data show CDR1 as KGHDR and CDR2 as SFDVKD. The CDR3 spans 16 residues. CDR3 loop: CATSDLGTGDEVEQFF. The CDR3 DNA reads TGTGCCACCAGTGATTTAGGGACAGGGGATGAAGTTGAACAGTTCTTC.

The V gene is TRBV5-1, the J gene TRBJ1-4; no clear D gene. CDR3 size: 16 residues. Per germline, CDR1 SGHRS and CDR2 YFSETQ. Trimming stripped 3 bases from V and 2 bases from J, with 14 bases between. The CDR3 nucleotides read TGCGCCAGCAGCTGGGGAGGGTTATCGACTAATGAAAAACTGTTTTTT. Protein: CASSWGGLSTNEKLFF.

Of note for this clone: At one of its ends the junction is not consistent with the germline gene, which may arise from a read error. The chain links TRBV7-7 to TRBJ2-1; D unclear. CDR1 is SSHAT, CDR2 FNYEAQ, per germline (reference sequence). The CDR3 extends over 13 amino acids. The CDR3 sequence is CASSFSLVGEQFF. DNA of the CDR3: TGTGCTAGCAGCTTCTCGCTAGTAGGTGAGCAGTTCTTC.

This chain joins TRBV28 and TRBJ2-7; 10 bases are a match to TRBD1. The CDR3 covers 15 residues. With V trimmed by 5 bases and J by 2 bases, 6 bases remained unmatched. Germline-derived CDR1 and CDR2 are MDHEN and SYDVKM. The CDR3 DNA follows: TGTGCCAGCAGTGGGACAGGGGCACCAGCCTACGAGCAGTACTTC. Its protein is CASSGTGAPAYEQYF. Full variable domain (remainder filled in from reference TRBV28 and TRBJ2-7): DVKVTQSSRYLVKRTGEKVFLECVQDMDHENMFWYRQDPGLGLRLIYFSYDVKMKEKGDIPEGYSVSREKKERFSLILESASTNQTSMYLCASSGTGAPAYEQYFGPGTRLTVT.

The V gene is TRBV2, the J gene TRBJ2-1; D is unclear. V lost 6 bases, J lost 7 bases, and 7 bases lay in between. CDR3 length: 11 residues. In germline, CDR1 is SNHLY, CDR2 FYNNEI. The CDR3 DNA reads TGTGCCAGCAGCGCGCAAAATGAGCAGTTCTTC. It encodes CASSAQNEQFF. Full variable domain (remainder filled in from reference TRBV2 and TRBJ2-1): EPEVTQTPSHQVTQMGQEVILRCVPISNHLYFYWYRQILGQKVEFLVSFYNNEISEKSEIFDDQFSVERPDGSNFTLKIRSTKLEDSAMYFCASSAQNEQFFGPGTRLTVL.

This sequence joins TRBV27 and TRBJ1-2; perhaps TRBD1 as D (5 bases). The length of the CDR3 is 14 residues. The V end was cut by 6 bases, the J end by 4 bases, with 15 bases between. Germline CDR1 reads MNHEY; CDR2 reads SMNVEV (reference sequence). The CDR3 region has the DNA TGTGCCAGCAGGCTTCAGGGTACTGGCTATGGCTACACCTTC. As protein: CASRLQGTGYGYTF.

V and J are TRBV21-1 and TRBJ2-1; TRBD2 reflects the table's D call only, with no check against the DNA. TRBV21-1 corresponds to a pseudogene. The CDR3 sequence is 18 residues long. The CDR3 here is CARPKEEGGRVSYNEQFF. The CDR3 region has the DNA TGTGCCAGGCCGAAGGAGGAAGGCGGGAGGGTCTCCTACAATGAGCAGTTCTTC.

The chain is built from TRBV7-2 and TRBJ2-1, with 7 bases fitting TRBD2. Germline CDR1 SGHTA, CDR2 FQGNSA. The CDR3 runs to 16 residues. The ends lost 3 bases at V and 2 bases at J; junction bases unmatched: 7. CDR3 amino acids: CASSFHLGRTYNEQFF. The CDR3 bases are TGTGCCAGCAGCTTTCACCTCGGGAGGACCTACAATGAGCAGTTCTTC.

CDR3 region: CASSPQRWGTAIGELFF. For the CDR3, the DNA is TGTGCCAGCAGCCCCCAACGGTGGGGGACAGCGATCGGGGAGCTGTTTTTT. The chain has TRBV5-4 and TRBJ2-2; the match to TRBD1 covers 7 bases. The junction had 16 bases not matched to a gene; V was cut back by 4 bases and J by 7 bases. Germline-derived CDR1 and CDR2 are SGHNT and YYREEE (reference sequence). The CDR3 totals 17 residues.

The chain carries TRBV6-2 or TRBV6-3 and TRBJ1-5, with TRBD1 as a possible D gene (5 bases). The CDR3 is made up of 13 amino acids. The germline V and J ends were trimmed by 6 bases and 7 bases, with 13 bases remaining between them. CDR1 is MNHEY, CDR2 SVGEGT, per germline. The CDR3 protein is CASSPQGWQPQHF. The DNA for the CDR3 is TGTGCCAGCAGCCCCCAGGGCTGGCAGCCCCAGCATTTT.

V gene TRBV3-1 (or the pseudogene TRBV3-2) combines with J gene TRBJ1-3; D gene unclear. The CDR3 is 16 amino acids. The V end lost 2 bases, the J end lost 0 bases, and 11 bases lay between the germline ends. Germline V CDR1 and CDR2: LGHDT, YNNKEL (reference sequence). The chain's CDR3 is CASSQLHAGSGNTIYF. The CDR3, as DNA: TGTGCCAGCAGCCAACTGCACGCGGGCTCTGGAAACACCATATATTTT.

This CDR3 is CASSVGQLETQYF. CDR3 DNA sequence: TGCGCCAGCAGCGTAGGACAGCTAGAGACCCAGTACTTC. The J gene is TRBJ2-5, the V gene TRBV5-1; the D gene is possibly TRBD1 (6 bases). Trimming took 4 bases from V and 4 from J, leaving 11 bases between them. CDR3 length equals 13 residues. Per the germline V gene, CDR1 is SGHRS and CDR2 is YFSETQ.